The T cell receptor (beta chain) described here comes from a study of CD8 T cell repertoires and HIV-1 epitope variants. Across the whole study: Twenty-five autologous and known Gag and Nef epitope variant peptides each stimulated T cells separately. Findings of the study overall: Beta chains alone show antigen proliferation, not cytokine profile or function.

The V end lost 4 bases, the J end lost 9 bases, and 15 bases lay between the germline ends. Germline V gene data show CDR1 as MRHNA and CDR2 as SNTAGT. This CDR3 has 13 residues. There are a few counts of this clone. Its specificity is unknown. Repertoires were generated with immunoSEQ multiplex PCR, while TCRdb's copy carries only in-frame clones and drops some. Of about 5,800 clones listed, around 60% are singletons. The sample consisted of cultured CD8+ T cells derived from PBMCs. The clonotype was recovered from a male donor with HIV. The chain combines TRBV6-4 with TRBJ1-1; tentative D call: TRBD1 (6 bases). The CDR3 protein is CASSVDQQGKAFF. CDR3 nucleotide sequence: TGTGCCAGCAGTGTCGATCAACAGGGAAAAGCTTTCTTT.